The entry below describes one T cell receptor beta chain. No antigen is known for it. This specimen belongs to a study of shared clonotypes between healthy human individuals. CDR1 is SNHLY and CDR2 is FYNNEI in the germline V gene. This CDR3 spans 13 amino acids. V was shortened by 4 bases and J by 3 bases, with 6 bases between the two germline ends. Regarding the study as a whole: Among the subsets, naive ones generally showed larger estimated richness than memory ones.

The assay was immunoSEQ multiplex PCR, and TCRdb's table has in-frame clones only and misses some. Among 1.6 million or so clones listed, 96% were seen once. The specimen sequenced was naive CD4+ T cells sorted from blood. The subset here: CD45RA+ positively selected. The genes are TRBV2 and TRBJ2-2, with D uncertain. The TCR comes from a man aged 30 to 45 in good health. CDR3 bases: TGTGCCAGCAGTGTAACGTACACCGGGGAGCTGTTTTTT. Protein product: CASSVTYTGELFF.